The rows below give T cell receptor beta chains drawn from one sample of a study of tumor-infiltrating lymphocytes in oesophageal squamous cell carcinoma. MiXCR was run by TCRdb on the PCR reads, yielding one entry per CDR3 protein. Of 15,000 to 20,000 distinct CDR3 sequences in the sample, around 50% were seen once. Sequences were obtained from esophageal tumor tissue. Every receptor here comes from a male donor with esophageal squamous cell carcinoma. CDR3s include the opening cysteine and the closing phenylalanine or tryptophan. The D gene is left open where the match is weak. Clone sizes are given selectively: once, few, many, or a class where the clone is expanded.

v_gene: TRBV10-1; d_gene: TRBD1; abundance: -; j_gene: TRBJ2-3; CDR3nt: TGCGCCAGCAGTGAGCAGACAGGGGGCGCGTCCGGGGAGCTGTACTTC; CDR3aa: CASSEQTGGASGELYF
v_gene: TRBV7-2; d_gene: -; abundance: -; j_gene: TRBJ2-7; CDR3nt: TGTGCCAGCAGCGCGGTTAGCTCCTACAATGAGCAGTACTTC; CDR3aa: CASSAVSSYNEQYF
v_gene: TRBV7-2; d_gene: -; abundance: medium-sized; j_gene: TRBJ1-3; CDR3nt: TGTGCCAGCAGCTTCTTCGGCGCGGTTGGAAACACCATATATTTT; CDR3aa: CASSFFGAVGNTIYF
v_gene: TRBV18; d_gene: -; abundance: many; j_gene: TRBJ2-3; CDR3nt: TGTGCCAGCTCAAAGCAGGGGTCAGGCGTCACAGATACGCAGTATTTT; CDR3aa: CASSKQGSGVTDTQYF
v_gene: TRBV6-1; d_gene: TRBD2; abundance: -; j_gene: TRBJ2-5; CDR3nt: TGTGCCAGCAGTGCGACTAGCGGGAGTGGACAAGAGACCCAGTACTTC; CDR3aa: CASSATSGSGQETQYF
v_gene: TRBV5-5; d_gene: -; abundance: medium-sized; j_gene: TRBJ2-1; CDR3nt: TGTGCCAGCAGCACTATAAGCTCCTACAATGAGCAGTTCTTC; CDR3aa: CASSTISSYNEQFF
v_gene: TRBV7-3; d_gene: -; abundance: -; j_gene: TRBJ2-1; CDR3nt: TGTGCCAGCAGCTATAAAGGGGGGACCTACAATGAGCAGTTCTTC; CDR3aa: CASSYKGGTYNEQFF
v_gene: TRBV7-6; d_gene: -; abundance: -; j_gene: TRBJ2-1; CDR3nt: TGTGCCAGCACTCTAGGGCCCAATGAGCAGTTCTTC; CDR3aa: CASTLGPNEQFF
v_gene: TRBV12-3/TRBV12-4; d_gene: TRBD2; abundance: few; j_gene: TRBJ2-1; CDR3nt: TGTGCCAGCAGCTCTTTGGGGGCTAGCGGGAGGTACTACAATGAGCAGTTCTTC; CDR3aa: CASSSLGASGRYYNEQFF
v_gene: TRBV19; d_gene: -; abundance: -; j_gene: TRBJ2-7; CDR3nt: TGTGCCAGTAGTTTAGGGTCCTCGGGACCCTACGAGCAGTACTTC; CDR3aa: CASSLGSSGPYEQYF